Shown below are 21 T cell receptor beta chains from a single sample sequenced in a study of beta chain features in type 1 diabetes. Of the isolated RNA, all was reverse transcribed, and so the sequenced material was expressed TCRB transcripts. Using immunoSEQ multiplex PCR, the repertoire was profiled, and TCRdb retains in-frame clones only, with some absent. The profile shows hundreds of thousands of clones, 15% to 20% of them singletons. Material for sequencing was naive CD4+ T cells from blood. The receptors here all came from a woman between 18 and 30 years old in good health.

The V gene is TRBV7-2, the J gene TRBJ2-6, with D unresolved. The germline gives CDR1 SGHTA, CDR2 FQGNSA. The CDR3 has 16 amino acids. Trimming took 5 bases from V and 0 from J, leaving 11 bases between them. The CDR3 region is CASSQEKYSGANVLTF. As DNA, the CDR3 is TGTGCCAGCAGCCAAGAAAAGTACTCTGGGGCCAACGTCCTGACTTTC.

There are a few counts of this clone. V is TRBV19 and J is TRBJ2-4; 8 bases line up with TRBD1. CDR3 length: 14 amino acids. V was pared by 1 base and J by 11 bases, with 7 bases of the junction left unmatched. Per the germline V gene, CDR1 is LNHDA and CDR2 is SQIVND (reference sequence). For the CDR3, the DNA is TGTGCCAGTAGTATAGCGTCAGGGGGCGCCTTTCAGTACTTC. It is translated as CASSIASGGAFQYF.

This clone was counted between two and nine times. The V gene is TRBV10-3, the J gene TRBJ2-2; D is unresolved. The V gene lost 4 bases and the J gene lost 6 bases, with 12 bases spanning the gap. Germline assignment: CDR1 ENHRY and CDR2 SYGVKD. The CDR3 sequence is 14 residues long. CDR3 region: CAISGWGNAGELFF. In DNA form, the CDR3 reads TGTGCCATCAGTGGCTGGGGTAATGCCGGGGAGCTGTTTTTT.

This clone was picked up a small number of times. The chain uses TRBV21-1 and TRBJ1-5. TRBV21-1 is marked as a pseudogene. This CDR3 is built from 14 residues. In nucleotides, the CDR3 is TGTGCCAGCAGCAAAGGTCCGGGGTTTCAGCCCCAGCATTTT. This sequence encodes CASSKGPGFQPQHF.

This sequence joins TRBV10-3 and TRBJ1-2, with 7 bases identical to TRBD1. The CDR3 extends over 19 amino acids. Looked up from germline, CDR1 is ENHRY and CDR2 is SYGVKD. The V segment lost 0 bases and the J segment 4 bases; nucleotides outside the gene matches: 17. CDR3 residues: CAISESPLIDRVRSYGYTF. The DNA for the CDR3 is TGTGCCATCAGTGAGTCCCCATTGATCGACAGGGTAAGAAGCTATGGCTACACCTTC.

The chain has TRBV6-1 and TRBJ2-7, with D hard to call. V gave up 2 bases and J gave up 4 bases, with 9 bases separating them. CDR3 size: 13 residues. Per the germline V gene, CDR1 is MNHNS and CDR2 is SASEGT. CDR3 sequence reads: CASSESRAYEQYF. CDR3 DNA: TGTGCCAGCAGTGAAAGTAGGGCTTACGAGCAGTACTTC.

This clone showed up just a few times. This chain uses TRBV28 with TRBJ2-2, with D maybe TRBD2 (6 bases). V was clipped by 4 bases and J by 5 bases, with 14 bases between them. The CDR3 covers 15 residues. Germline CDR1 reads MDHEN; CDR2 reads SYDVKM. The DNA for the CDR3 is TGTGCCAGCAGTTCCTCGGGAGTAGGTACCGGGGAGCTGTTTTTT. Translated: CASSSSGVGTGELFF.

For the CDR3, the DNA is TGCAGCGGTGAGGGGGCGGGCGGCCAGACCTACGAGCAGTACTTC. This gives the protein CSGEGAGGQTYEQYF. The chain couples TRBV29-1 to TRBJ2-7, with 7 nucleotides matching TRBD1. Germline CDR1 and CDR2: SQVTM and ANQGSEA. The V segment lost 7 bases and the J segment 2 bases; nucleotides outside the gene matches: 14. The CDR3 covers 15 residues.

This clone appeared a few times. The chain employs TRBV2 and TRBJ2-2, with TRBD2 identical over 9 bases. There are 18 residues in the CDR3. The germline CDR1 and CDR2 sequences are SNHLY and FYNNEI. V dropped 8 bases and J dropped 6; count of bases not matched to a gene: 19. The CDR3 DNA is TGTGCCAGCTTAGTAGGCTGGCGGGAGGGCCCGCGGTCCGGGGAGCTGTTTTTT. The encoded protein is CASLVGWREGPRSGELFF. Filled out from reference TRBV2 and TRBJ2-2, the complete variable domain reads EPEVTQTPSHQVTQMGQEVILRCVPISNHLYFYWYRQILGQKVEFLVSFYNNEISEKSEIFDDQFSVERPDGSNFTLKIRSTKLEDSAMYFCASLVGWREGPRSGELFFGEGSRLTVL.

This clone was picked up many times. The same CDR3 also results from other DNA sequences found in this sample. This chain uses TRBV2 with TRBJ2-1, with D hard to call. CDR1 is SNHLY, CDR2 FYNNEI, per germline. The CDR3 spans 11 residues. Trimming left V 6 bases short and J 4 bases short, with 4 bases between. The DNA for the CDR3 is TGTGCCAGCAGCGGGTACAATGAGCAGTTCTTC. Residues: CASSGYNEQFF.

The table lists this clone with a few counts. V usage is TRBV9 and J usage is TRBJ1-1; TRBD1 might be the D (5 bases). V lost 3 bases, J lost 4 bases, and 13 bases lay in between. The germline CDR1 and CDR2 sequences are SGDLS and YYNGEE. The CDR3 is 14 amino acids. The CDR3 nucleotides are TGTGCCAGCAGCGCCACCGGGGGTGGCACTGAAGCTTTCTTT. It specifies CASSATGGGTEAFF.

This clone was detected only a few times. The chain links TRBV4-3 to TRBJ2-7, with 11 bases aligning to TRBD2. The CDR3 is 16 residues long. V shed 3 bases, J shed 3 bases, and the junction held 7 bases outside the gene matches. Germline V lookup: CDR1 LGHNA, CDR2 YSLEER. The chain's CDR3 is CASSQALAGGFYEQYF. The CDR3 DNA reads as TGCGCCAGCAGCCAGGCCCTAGCGGGAGGTTTCTACGAGCAGTACTTC.

Remarks on this clone: An end of the junction does not agree with germline; a read error may underlie this. The sample has other DNA sequences that encode this CDR3 too. This rearrangement joins TRBV19 to TRBJ2-1; 10 bases are a match to TRBD1. The V gene's germline CDR1 is LNHDA and CDR2 SQIVND (reference sequence). This CDR3 spans 15 amino acids. CDR3 region: CASSTGQGAYNEQFF. The CDR3 nucleotides are TGTGCTAGTAGTACCGGACAGGGGGCCTACAATGAGCAGTTCTTC.

This clone came up a few times. The sample contains more than one DNA sequence encoding this CDR3. This sequence joins TRBV20-1 and TRBJ2-7, with unresolved D. The CDR3 has 11 amino acids. CDR1 and CDR2 (germline): DFQATT, SNEGSKA (reference sequence). Trimming shortened V by 1 base and J by 4 bases, and 5 bases separated the two germline ends. Here the CDR3 reads CSARVLYEQYF. The CDR3 bases are TGCAGTGCTAGAGTTCTTTACGAGCAGTACTTC.

This clone was observed a few times. This chain connects TRBV5-6 to TRBJ1-1, with D unresolved. V was clipped by 4 bases and J by 3 bases, with 16 bases between them. Germline CDR1 and CDR2: SGHDT and YYEEEE. This CDR3 is 15 amino acids long. The CDR3 coding sequence is TGTGCCAGCAGCCAATGGTGGGGAACCGACACTGAAGCTTTCTTT. Amino acid sequence: CASSQWWGTDTEAFF.

This chain uses TRBV5-1 with TRBJ2-1; TRBD1 is a possible D gene (5 bases). This CDR3 contains 16 residues. V lost 0 bases, J lost 0 bases, and 10 bases lay in between. CDR1 SGHRS and CDR2 YFSETQ come from the germline V gene. Written as DNA, the CDR3 is TGCGCCAGCAGCTTGGGTCCTAGGGGCTCCTACAATGAGCAGTTCTTC. It yields the protein CASSLGPRGSYNEQFF.

The genes are TRBV6-6 and TRBJ2-3; possibly TRBD1 or TRBD2 for D (5 bases each). Looked up from germline, CDR1 is MNHNY and CDR2 is SVGAGI (reference sequence). The V and J ends lost 5 bases and 6 bases respectively, with 18 bases between them. This CDR3 contains 15 residues. Here the CDR3 reads CASSLRDPRWDTQYF. The CDR3 DNA reads TGTGCCAGCAGTCTTCGGGACCCGCGGTGGGATACGCAGTATTTT.

This clone has ten or more counts. At the DNA level, this CDR3 is encoded by other sequences in the same sample as well. The rearrangement uses TRBV7-9 and TRBJ2-3; no definite D call. CDR3 size: 11 residues. V gave up 5 bases and J gave up 2 bases, with 2 bases separating them. Germline lookup yields CDR1 SEHNR and CDR2 FQNEAQ (reference sequence). The CDR3 nucleotides read TGTGCCAGCAGCAACACAGATACGCAGTATTTT. Amino acid sequence: CASSNTDTQYF.

Written as DNA, the CDR3 is TGTGCCAGCGAATCGGGACAGAACTCATATGGCTACACCTTC. This encodes CASESGQNSYGYTF. V gene TRBV28 combines with J gene TRBJ1-2; 7 bases fit TRBD1. Germline V gene lookup returns CDR1 MDHEN and CDR2 SYDVKM. With 8 bases clipped from V and 5 bases from J, the junction kept 11 bases outside the gene matches. The CDR3 consists of 14 residues.

This clone showed up just a few times. The genes are TRBV5-5 and TRBJ1-2, with a possible D match to TRBD1 (6 bases). The CDR3 spans 13 residues. Germline V CDR1 and CDR2: SGHKS, YYEKEE (reference sequence). Between the trimmed V and J ends, which lost 1 base and 4 bases, there was a span of 8 bases. The CDR3 nucleotides read TGTGCCAGCAGCTTGTTACAGGGCTATGGCTACACCTTC. Protein sequence: CASSLLQGYGYTF.

This clone was counted only a few times. The genes are TRBV7-2 and TRBJ2-5, with a tentative D call TRBD2 (5 bases). Germline V CDR1 and CDR2: SGHTA, FQGNSA. The CDR3 contains 16 residues. Trimming cost V 1 base and J 1 base, with 13 bases left between them. Here the CDR3 DNA reads TGTGCCAGCAGCTTAGTCAGGAGGCGGACCCAAGAGACCCAGTACTTC. It encodes CASSLVRRRTQETQYF.